The next 3 T cell receptor beta chains were all read from a single sample in a study of T-cell memory formation after mild COVID-19. TCRdb passed the 5' RACE reads through MiXCR, listing each CDR3 protein once. The sample holds approximately 290,000 distinct CDR3 sequences; around a sixth are singletons and the top ten take roughly 23%. Sequencing was done on a sample of PBMCs or a T cell subset sorted from them (not recorded which). Receptors were obtained from a man between 18 and 35 years old who had mild COVID-19 (a few samples of this study predate the infection). Cell type and time point are not known.

In its sample, this clonotype was seen once. This chain links TRBV6-6 with TRBJ2-2; 7 bases fit TRBD1. V lost 0 bases, J lost 2 bases, and 3 bases stayed unmatched. This CDR3 has 16 residues. In germline, CDR1 is MNHNY, CDR2 SVGAGI (reference sequence). Here the CDR3 reads CASSYSGTVNTGELFF. DNA for the CDR3: TGTGCCAGCAGTTACTCTGGGACAGTCAACACCGGGGAGCTGTTTTTT.

The sample holds a few counts of this clonotype. The rearrangement uses TRBV4-2 and TRBJ1-2, with TRBD1 matching 12 bases. The CDR3 length is 17 residues. Germline assignment: CDR1 LGHNA and CDR2 YNFKEQ. The ends lost 0 bases at V and 4 bases at J; junction bases unmatched: 6. The CDR3 spells CASSQDRGTGGSYGYTF. For the CDR3, the DNA is TGTGCCAGCAGCCAAGATAGGGGGACAGGGGGCAGCTATGGCTACACCTTC.

A few counts support this clonotype. The chain has TRBV29-1 and TRBJ2-3; 9 bases are a match to TRBD1. Losses at the gene ends were 4 bases for V and 1 base for J; bases not matched to a gene: 9. The germline V gene encodes CDR1 SQVTM and CDR2 ANQGSEA. This CDR3 comprises 16 residues. DNA of the CDR3: TGCAGCGTTGCCGGGGGAAGGGACAGGGGCACAGATACGCAGTATTTT. Its protein product is CSVAGGRDRGTDTQYF.